Listed below are T cell receptor beta chains from one sample, sequenced in a study of tumour-infiltrating T cells in Burkitt lymphoma. Measured with immunoSEQ multiplex PCR; TCRdb has only the in-frame clones, and not every one. Of around 4,000 clones in the sample, 15% to 20% were seen once. The sequencing sample was made of tumor tissue. These receptors came from a human donor with diffuse large B-cell lymphoma. Some clones in this sample may be carry-over from other donors' samples. Both conserved end residues are part of each CDR3. D genes are given only for firm matches. The size of a clone is reported for some rows only, either as once, few or many, or as a class for expanded clones.

size	V	D	J	CDR3	DNA
-	TRBV6-6	TRBD1	TRBJ1-5	CASTTGDQPQHF	TGTGCCAGCACAACAGGGGATCAGCCCCAGCATTTT
-	TRBV15	-	TRBJ1-5	CATRETPQGSNQPQHF	TGTGCCACCAGAGAGACTCCTCAGGGAAGCAATCAGCCCCAGCATTTT
-	TRBV6-5	-	TRBJ1-2	CASSYRVNYGYTF	TGTGCCAGCAGTTACAGGGTTAACTATGGCTACACCTTC
once	TRBV21-1	-	TRBJ1-4	CASSAYRARNQKLFF	TGTGCCAGCAGCGCCTACAGGGCCCGTAATCAAAAACTGTTTTTT
-	TRBV11-3	-	TRBJ1-1	CASSSQQGTEAFF	TGTGCCAGCAGCTCTCAACAGGGTACTGAAGCTTTCTTT
-	TRBV30	TRBD1	TRBJ1-2	CAWSHGTGGVYTF	TGTGCCTGGAGCCATGGGACAGGGGGCGTCTACACCTTC
large	TRBV10-3	-	TRBJ1-2	CAISDTVGYYGYTF	TGTGCCATCAGTGATACCGTCGGATACTATGGCTACACCTTC
-	TRBV27	-	TRBJ2-7	CASSLNPRFFEQYF	TGTGCCAGCAGCCTAAACCCCCGGTTTTTCGAGCAGTACTTC
few	TRBV28	-	TRBJ2-7	CASRPLRRDEQYF	TGTGCCAGCAGGCCCCTTAGACGGGACGAGCAGTACTTC
-	TRBV13	TRBD2	TRBJ2-7	CASSPLGRSGNYEQYF	TGTGCCAGCAGCCCCCTCGGGAGGAGCGGGAACTACGAGCAGTACTTC
-	TRBV7-6	-	TRBJ2-7	CASSPVMGYEQYF	TGTGCCAGCAGCCCCGTGATGGGTTACGAGCAGTACTTC
-	TRBV5-1	TRBD2	TRBJ2-5	CASSLAIAGGPQETQYF	TGCGCCAGCAGCTTGGCTATAGCGGGAGGCCCCCAAGAGACCCAGTACTTC
-	TRBV11-3	-	TRBJ2-1	CASSPRGTYSYNEQFF	TGTGCCAGCAGCCCTAGGGGGACGTACTCCTACAATGAGCAGTTCTTC
-	TRBV11-2	-	TRBJ1-4	CASSLGWGADPFF	TGTGCCAGCAGCTTAGGGTGGGGGGCCGATCCGTTTTTT
-	TRBV30	-	TRBJ1-3	CAWKPYPERVGNTIYF	TGTGCCTGGAAACCGTATCCTGAAAGAGTTGGAAACACCATATATTTT
few	TRBV30	-	TRBJ2-3	CAWSVLRGKSDTQYF	TGTGCCTGGAGTGTTTTGAGGGGCAAGTCAGATACGCAGTATTTT
-	TRBV27	-	TRBJ1-2	CASRRRQGKANYGYTF	TGTGCCAGCAGACGCAGGCAGGGTAAAGCTAACTATGGCTACACCTTC